These T cell receptor beta chains were read from a single sample in a study of blood T cell repertoires in COVID-19. Clones were read by immunoSEQ multiplex PCR, and TCRdb kept only the in-frame ones, dropping some. The sample holds roughly 70,000 clones, approximately 88% seen once. Sequencing input: peripheral blood. The receptors here all came from an elderly woman with acute or convalescent COVID-19. Both conserved end residues are part of each CDR3. A D gene is named only where the DNA matches it firmly. Expanded clones get a size class; other rows say once, few or many, or leave the size out.

J gene: TRBJ1-2; V gene: TRBV29-1; clone size: .; D gene: TRBD1; CDR3 protein: CSVEGQAAGGYTF; CDR3 DNA: TGCAGCGTCGAAGGACAGGCGGCGGGTGGCTACACCTTC
J gene: TRBJ1-4; V gene: TRBV7-2; clone size: .; D gene: .; CDR3 protein: CASSRHRAPNEKLFF; CDR3 DNA: TGTGCCAGCAGCCGCCACAGGGCTCCTAATGAAAAACTGTTTTTT
J gene: TRBJ1-1; V gene: TRBV6-6; clone size: .; D gene: .; CDR3 protein: CASSFGSMNTEAFF; CDR3 DNA: TGTGCCAGCAGCTTTGGGAGTATGAACACTGAAGCTTTCTTT
J gene: TRBJ2-5; V gene: TRBV7-2; clone size: .; D gene: TRBD1; CDR3 protein: CASSVGLDRGGETQYF; CDR3 DNA: TGTGCCAGCAGCGTCGGACTGGACAGGGGTGGGGAGACCCAGTACTTC
J gene: TRBJ1-1; V gene: TRBV19; clone size: few; D gene: .; CDR3 protein: CASSPSVGVTEAFF; CDR3 DNA: TGTGCCAGTAGTCCATCAGTCGGGGTCACTGAAGCTTTCTTT
J gene: TRBJ2-6; V gene: TRBV28; clone size: .; D gene: .; CDR3 protein: CASSSGVVANVLTF; CDR3 DNA: TGTGCCAGCAGTTCAGGGGTTGTGGCCAACGTCCTGACTTTC
J gene: TRBJ1-2; V gene: TRBV5-6; clone size: .; D gene: .; CDR3 protein: CASSLVAAALYGYTF; CDR3 DNA: TGTGCCAGCAGCTTGGTTGCCGCGGCCTTATATGGCTACACCTTC
J gene: TRBJ2-1; V gene: TRBV5-4; clone size: few; D gene: .; CDR3 protein: CASSSSPSSYNEQFF; CDR3 DNA: TGTGCCAGCAGCTCTAGCCCGAGCTCCTACAATGAGCAGTTCTTC
J gene: TRBJ2-1; V gene: TRBV7-7; clone size: .; D gene: TRBD1; CDR3 protein: CASSLGTGGQNEQFF; CDR3 DNA: TGTGCCAGCAGCTTAGGGACAGGGGGTCAGAATGAGCAGTTCTTC
J gene: TRBJ2-1; V gene: TRBV4-2; clone size: .; D gene: TRBD2; CDR3 protein: CASSQDFTSGGPFNEQFF; CDR3 DNA: TGTGCCAGCAGCCAAGATTTTACTAGCGGGGGGCCTTTCAATGAGCAGTTCTTC
J gene: TRBJ2-1; V gene: TRBV11-3; clone size: .; D gene: .; CDR3 protein: CASSSAGGYNEQFF; CDR3 DNA: TGTGCCAGCAGCTCAGCCGGGGGTTACAATGAGCAGTTCTTC
J gene: TRBJ1-2; V gene: TRBV6-1; clone size: .; D gene: .; CDR3 protein: CASSDTTYGYTF; CDR3 DNA: TGTGCCAGCAGTGATACTACGTATGGCTACACCTTC
J gene: TRBJ1-6; V gene: TRBV4-1; clone size: .; D gene: .; CDR3 protein: CASSHVGRGYNSPLHF; CDR3 DNA: TGCGCCAGCAGCCACGTCGGCAGGGGCTATAATTCACCCCTCCACTTT
J gene: TRBJ1-5; V gene: TRBV6-2/TRBV6-3; clone size: .; D gene: .; CDR3 protein: CASSPGTQPSQPQHF; CDR3 DNA: TGTGCCAGCAGCCCCGGGACACAGCCTAGTCAGCCCCAGCATTTT
J gene: TRBJ2-1; V gene: TRBV14; clone size: .; D gene: TRBD2; CDR3 protein: CASSQGAGTSTLAGRYNEQFF; CDR3 DNA: TGTGCCAGCAGCCAGGGGGCGGGAACCTCGACTCTAGCGGGAAGGTACAATGAGCAGTTCTTC
J gene: TRBJ2-7; V gene: TRBV18; clone size: .; D gene: TRBD1; CDR3 protein: CASSPGTGGYEQYF; CDR3 DNA: TGTGCCAGCTCACCCGGGACAGGGGGGTACGAGCAGTACTTC
J gene: TRBJ2-3; V gene: TRBV18; clone size: .; D gene: TRBD2; CDR3 protein: CASSPGTSGFGGGTDTQYF; CDR3 DNA: TGTGCCAGCTCACCCGGGACTAGCGGGTTCGGAGGCGGCACAGATACGCAGTATTTT
J gene: TRBJ1-3; V gene: TRBV21-1; clone size: .; D gene: .; CDR3 protein: CASSKLQITSGNTIYF; CDR3 DNA: TGTGCCAGCAGCAAACTACAGATTACCTCTGGAAACACCATATATTTT
J gene: TRBJ2-7; V gene: TRBV6-5; clone size: .; D gene: TRBD2; CDR3 protein: CASGRAVTRQYF; CDR3 DNA: TGTGCCAGCGGGAGGGCCGTGACGAGGCAGTACTTC
J gene: TRBJ2-2; V gene: TRBV19; clone size: .; D gene: .; CDR3 protein: CASRERFGAGELFF; CDR3 DNA: TGTGCCAGTCGGGAACGTTTCGGTGCCGGGGAGCTGTTTTTT
J gene: TRBJ1-5; V gene: TRBV15; clone size: .; D gene: TRBD1; CDR3 protein: CATSISTGGGQPQHF; CDR3 DNA: TGTGCCACCAGCATCTCAACAGGGGGAGGTCAGCCCCAGCATTTT
J gene: TRBJ1-2; V gene: TRBV5-6; clone size: .; D gene: .; CDR3 protein: CASSSYRAGYTF; CDR3 DNA: TGTGCCAGCAGCTCGTACAGGGCTGGCTACACCTTC
J gene: TRBJ2-1; V gene: TRBV27; clone size: once; D gene: TRBD2; CDR3 protein: CASSPPGMAGVNNEQFF; CDR3 DNA: TGTGCCAGCAGTCCCCCCGGTATGGCGGGAGTCAACAATGAGCAGTTCTTC
J gene: TRBJ2-7; V gene: TRBV4-1; clone size: once; D gene: TRBD1; CDR3 protein: CASSQLTGITYEQYF; CDR3 DNA: TGCGCCAGCAGCCAGTTGACAGGGATTACCTACGAGCAGTACTTC
J gene: TRBJ2-3; V gene: TRBV6-5; clone size: .; D gene: TRBD2; CDR3 protein: CASRLSGGETDTQYF; CDR3 DNA: TGTGCCAGCAGACTTAGCGGGGGAGAAACAGATACGCAGTATTTT
J gene: TRBJ1-2; V gene: TRBV5-6; clone size: .; D gene: TRBD1; CDR3 protein: CASSRDRDRYTF; CDR3 DNA: TGTGCCAGCAGCAGGGACAGGGATCGTTACACCTTC
J gene: TRBJ1-1; V gene: TRBV4-1; clone size: few; D gene: .; CDR3 protein: CASQGPLKGTEAFF; CDR3 DNA: TGCGCCAGCCAGGGCCCTCTTAAAGGGACTGAAGCTTTCTTT
J gene: TRBJ1-5; V gene: TRBV27; clone size: .; D gene: TRBD1; CDR3 protein: CASSPLDRGYQPQHF; CDR3 DNA: TGTGCCAGCAGTCCATTGGACAGGGGGTATCAGCCCCAGCATTTT
J gene: TRBJ2-7; V gene: TRBV19; clone size: .; D gene: .; CDR3 protein: CASSPDGTPLNYEQYF; CDR3 DNA: TGTGCCAGTAGCCCCGACGGGACTCCCCTCAACTACGAGCAGTACTTC
J gene: TRBJ1-1; V gene: TRBV19; clone size: .; D gene: .; CDR3 protein: CASSPDTLRTEAFF; CDR3 DNA: TGTGCCAGTAGTCCTGACACGTTGCGCACTGAAGCTTTCTTT
J gene: TRBJ2-3; V gene: TRBV9; clone size: .; D gene: .; CDR3 protein: CASSVDRSDTQYF; CDR3 DNA: TGTGCCAGCAGCGTAGACAGGTCAGATACGCAGTATTTT
J gene: TRBJ1-4; V gene: TRBV4-3; clone size: once; D gene: .; CDR3 protein: CASSQDLPGSPLEKLFF; CDR3 DNA: TGCGCCAGCAGCCAAGATCTCCCGGGATCTCCCCTTGAAAAACTGTTTTTT
J gene: TRBJ1-2; V gene: TRBV28; clone size: .; D gene: .; CDR3 protein: CASSSIGGAVGYTF; CDR3 DNA: TGTGCCAGCAGCTCTATAGGGGGGGCGGTGGGCTACACCTTC
J gene: TRBJ1-2; V gene: TRBV19; clone size: .; D gene: .; CDR3 protein: CASSERQAYGYTF; CDR3 DNA: TGTGCCAGTAGTGAGAGACAGGCCTATGGCTACACCTTC
J gene: TRBJ2-1; V gene: TRBV28; clone size: .; D gene: .; CDR3 protein: CASSPGGASSYNEQFF; CDR3 DNA: TGTGCCAGCAGTCCTGGGGGGGCGAGCTCCTACAATGAGCAGTTCTTC
J gene: TRBJ2-1; V gene: TRBV18; clone size: .; D gene: TRBD2; CDR3 protein: CASSPWGTSGANEQFF; CDR3 DNA: TGTGCCAGCTCACCATGGGGGACTAGCGGGGCAAATGAGCAGTTCTTC
J gene: TRBJ2-3; V gene: TRBV10-3; clone size: once; D gene: .; CDR3 protein: CAISEIKTGLVRTQYF; CDR3 DNA: TGTGCCATCAGTGAGATAAAGACAGGTTTGGTTCGTACGCAGTATTTT
J gene: TRBJ1-1; V gene: TRBV28; clone size: .; D gene: TRBD1; CDR3 protein: CASSFRQGTEAFF; CDR3 DNA: TGTGCCAGCAGTTTTAGACAGGGCACTGAAGCTTTCTTT
J gene: TRBJ1-2; V gene: TRBV6-5; clone size: .; D gene: .; CDR3 protein: CASWTRSMEGYTF; CDR3 DNA: TGTGCCAGCTGGACAAGGTCAATGGAAGGCTACACCTTC
J gene: TRBJ1-2; V gene: TRBV21-1; clone size: .; D gene: .; CDR3 protein: CASRLEAQNLGYTF; CDR3 DNA: TGTGCCAGCAGGCTCGAGGCGCAAAACTTAGGCTACACCTTC
J gene: TRBJ2-3; V gene: TRBV2; clone size: .; D gene: TRBD1; CDR3 protein: CASRGPGQGVDTQYF; CDR3 DNA: TGTGCCAGCAGGGGACCGGGACAGGGAGTGGATACGCAGTATTTT
J gene: TRBJ2-3; V gene: TRBV2; clone size: .; D gene: TRBD2; CDR3 protein: CATSRDYLIDTQYF; CDR3 DNA: TGTGCCACTTCCCGGGACTACTTAATAGATACGCAGTATTTT
J gene: TRBJ2-4; V gene: TRBV6-4; clone size: .; D gene: .; CDR3 protein: CASSDESLGLAKNIQYF; CDR3 DNA: TGTGCCAGCAGTGACGAAAGCCTTGGGCTAGCCAAAAACATTCAGTACTTC
J gene: TRBJ2-3; V gene: TRBV13; clone size: .; D gene: .; CDR3 protein: CASSKWFGGTDTQYF; CDR3 DNA: TGTGCCAGCAGCAAGTGGTTCGGGGGCACAGATACGCAGTATTTT
J gene: TRBJ2-1; V gene: TRBV28; clone size: .; D gene: .; CDR3 protein: CASSLGLWGEQFF; CDR3 DNA: TGTGCCAGCAGTTTGGGGCTCTGGGGTGAGCAGTTCTTC
J gene: TRBJ1-3; V gene: TRBV28; clone size: .; D gene: .; CDR3 protein: CASSLDTGRYTIYF; CDR3 DNA: TGTGCCAGCAGTTTGGACACTGGAAGATACACCATATATTTT
J gene: TRBJ1-2; V gene: TRBV28; clone size: .; D gene: .; CDR3 protein: CASVNNYGYTF; CDR3 DNA: TGTGCCAGCGTCAATAACTATGGCTACACCTTC
J gene: TRBJ2-2; V gene: TRBV24-1; clone size: .; D gene: .; CDR3 protein: CATTGNTGELFF; CDR3 DNA: TGTGCCACCACCGGGAACACCGGGGAGCTGTTTTTT
J gene: TRBJ1-2; V gene: TRBV6-1; clone size: .; D gene: .; CDR3 protein: CASSEAILGGIGYTF; CDR3 DNA: TGTGCCAGCAGTGAAGCAATCCTCGGGGGGATAGGCTACACCTTC